Each of the 15 T cell receptor beta chains below was sequenced from the same sample in a study of early T cells in non-severe SARS-CoV-2 infection. TCRdb ran MiXCR on the 5' RACE reads and lists one entry per CDR3 protein. The table lists about 48,000 distinct CDR3 sequences, roughly 9.8% of them singletons, with 7.5% to 9% in the top ten. The sample consisted of whole blood. These receptors were taken from an adult who was a healthcare worker with PCR-confirmed SARS-CoV-2 infection or an uninfected control (not recorded which).

This clonotype was detected ten times or more. The chain has TRBV6-1 and TRBJ2-7, with D perhaps matching TRBD2 (5 bases). Germline-derived CDR1 and CDR2 are MNHNS and SASEGT. The CDR3 contains 14 residues. V was cut by 5 bases and J by 3 bases, with 14 bases left in between. The CDR3 bases are TGTGCCAGCAGTCCTACTAGGACTGACTACGAGCAGTACTTC. Translating it yields CASSPTRTDYEQYF.

The CDR3 is CATSDRTALETQYF. CDR3 nucleotide sequence: TGTGCCACCAGTGATAGGACAGCTCTAGAGACCCAGTACTTC. This chain uses TRBV24-1 with TRBJ2-5, with D possibly being TRBD1 (6 bases). CDR3 size: 14 residues. V shed 3 bases and J shed 4 bases, with 11 bases lying between them. Germline assignment: CDR1 KGHDR and CDR2 SFDVKD.

The chain recombines TRBV6-5 with TRBJ2-6, with D perhaps matching TRBD1 (5 bases). This CDR3 spans 15 amino acids. The germline CDR1 and CDR2 sequences are MNHEY and SVGAGI. Between the trimmed V and J ends, which lost 5 bases and 0 bases, there was a span of 8 bases. In nucleotides, the CDR3 is TGTGCCAGCAGTCGCGACAGCTCTGGGGCCAACGTCCTGACTTTC. It translates to CASSRDSSGANVLTF.

The chain is built from TRBV20-1 and TRBJ2-3; D is possibly TRBD2 (5 bases). Deletions cut 0 bases from V and 2 bases from J, with 12 bases between. Looked up from germline, CDR1 is DFQATT and CDR2 is SNEGSKA (reference sequence). This CDR3 spans 15 amino acids. In nucleotides, the CDR3 is TGCAGTGCTAGAGATTTCGCGGGCTTCACAGATACGCAGTATTTT. Amino acid sequence: CSARDFAGFTDTQYF.

The V call is TRBV29-1, the J call TRBJ2-1; D call uncertain. Deletions cut 3 bases from V and 6 bases from J, with 0 bases between. CDR1 and CDR2 (germline): SQVTM, ANQGSEA. There are 9 residues in the CDR3. CDR3 bases: TGCAGCGTTGACAATGAGCAGTTCTTC. Translating it yields CSVDNEQFF.

At least ten counts were recorded for this clonotype. This chain links TRBV6-5 with TRBJ1-5; 8 bases map to TRBD1. Germline values: CDR1 MNHEY, CDR2 SVGAGI. This CDR3 spans 15 amino acids. The ends lost 6 bases at V and 2 bases at J; junction bases unmatched: 6. CDR3 nucleotide sequence: TGTGCCAGCAGACTCTCGGACAGGGGCAATCAGCCCCAGCATTTT. It encodes CASRLSDRGNQPQHF.

This clonotype was seen many times. The chain couples TRBV5-1 to TRBJ1-1, with TRBD1 as a possible D gene (6 bases). The CDR3 spans 13 residues. Germline CDR1 is SGHRS and CDR2 is YFSETQ. The germline V and J ends were trimmed by 2 bases and 1 base, with 6 bases remaining between them. CDR3 sequence: CASSLQGNTEAFF. CDR3 coding DNA: TGCGCCAGCAGCTTACAGGGGAACACTGAAGCTTTCTTT.

This clonotype was counted at least ten times. V gene TRBV2 combines with J gene TRBJ1-5; D gene uncertain. CDR1 and CDR2 from the germline V gene are SNHLY and FYNNEI. V was trimmed by 6 bases and J by 13 bases, leaving 22 bases between them. This CDR3 contains 14 residues. The CDR3 loop reads CASSVTRDASYQHF. CDR3 sequence (DNA): TGTGCCAGCAGCGTGACTCGAGACGCGTCATATCAGCATTTT.

This clonotype showed up just a few times. The genes are TRBV7-8 and TRBJ2-2; D is unclear. V was clipped by 1 base and J by 1 base, with 7 bases between them. Germline loops: CDR1 SGHVS, CDR2 FQNEAQ. This CDR3 has 15 residues. CDR3 protein: CASSLVNLNTGELFF. CDR3 nucleotide sequence: TGTGCCAGCAGCTTAGTGAACCTGAACACCGGGGAGCTGTTTTTT.

In this sample, this clonotype turned up a few times. The chain has TRBV28 and TRBJ1-1; D gene ambiguous. Germline V gene sequence: CDR1 MDHEN, CDR2 SYDVKM. The CDR3 has 12 residues. Trimming removed 3 bases from V and 10 bases from J, with 12 bases in between. The CDR3 sequence: CASSFRGSGAFF. As DNA, the CDR3 is TGTGCCAGCAGTTTCCGCGGGAGCGGAGCTTTCTTT.

This clonotype was counted between two and nine times. The rearrangement joins TRBV12-3 or TRBV12-4 to TRBJ1-5; no reliable D call. CDR3 length: 13 residues. V was trimmed by 2 bases and J by 7 bases, leaving 9 bases between them. The CDR3 DNA reads TGTGCCAGCAGTTTATCACGGGTACAGCCCCAGCATTTT. Translated: CASSLSRVQPQHF.

In its sample, this clonotype was seen a few times. The J gene is TRBJ2-7, the V gene TRBV28; TRBD1 matches 10 bases. Germline loops: CDR1 MDHEN, CDR2 SYDVKM. V lost 6 bases, J lost 3 bases, and 2 bases stayed unmatched. CDR3 length: 13 residues. Here the CDR3 DNA reads TGTGCCAGCAGAGGACAGGGGGGCTACGAGCAGTACTTC. This translates into CASRGQGGYEQYF. Drawing the rest from reference TRBV28 and TRBJ2-7, the complete variable domain is DVKVTQSSRYLVKRTGEKVFLECVQDMDHENMFWYRQDPGLGLRLIYFSYDVKMKEKGDIPEGYSVSREKKERFSLILESASTNQTSMYLCASRGQGGYEQYFGPGTRLTVT.

This clonotype was counted ten times or more. This chain connects TRBV4-2 to TRBJ2-7; D is perhaps TRBD1 or TRBD2 (6 bases each). The CDR3 spans 15 residues. Looked up from germline, CDR1 is LGHNA and CDR2 is YNFKEQ. The V end was cut by 4 bases, the J end by 3 bases, with 16 bases between. As DNA, the CDR3 is TGTGCCAGCAGCCCGCTCGTAGGGGGGTACTACGAGCAGTACTTC. Its protein product is CASSPLVGGYYEQYF.

This clonotype showed up many times. V usage is TRBV12-3 or TRBV12-4 and J usage is TRBJ2-6; D is undetermined. The CDR3 sequence is 16 residues long. Trimming removed 7 bases at V and 0 bases at J, with 13 bases between. CDR3 DNA: TGTGCCAGCACGGAAGAAGGACGCTCTGGGGCCAACGTCCTGACTTTC. Amino acid sequence: CASTEEGRSGANVLTF.

The V gene is TRBV28, the J gene TRBJ1-1, with D maybe TRBD1 (5 bases). This CDR3 spans 17 amino acids. V dropped 5 bases and J dropped 1 base, with 20 bases sitting between them. The germline gives CDR1 MDHEN, CDR2 SYDVKM. The CDR3 DNA is TGTGCCAGCAGTCCCATTAAGGGGTTCGGGGAGAACACTGAAGCTTTCTTT. Translating it yields CASSPIKGFGENTEAFF. The whole variable domain, remainder taken from reference TRBV28 and TRBJ1-1, is DVKVTQSSRYLVKRTGEKVFLECVQDMDHENMFWYRQDPGLGLRLIYFSYDVKMKEKGDIPEGYSVSREKKERFSLILESASTNQTSMYLCASSPIKGFGENTEAFFGQGTRLTVV.